This TCR beta chain is from a study of identical twins (TCRdb year 2016). Regarding the study in general: The study deep-sequenced TCR alpha and beta repertoires from monozygotic twins, unrelated adults of various ages and cord blood to test whether fetal clonotypes persist. Replicate twin experiments were performed at different times using different library preparation protocols to rule out contamination. General study outcomes and caveats: In beta out-of-frame sequences, excess twin sharing was weaker, because having fewer shared sequences lowered the signal-to-noise ratio. Invariant T cells such as MAIT and iNKT could partly confound zero-insertion analyses, although diverse VJ usage argued against such confounding for most clonotypes. Recombination models systematically underestimated out-of-frame TCR alpha sharing in monozygotic twins but agreed with sharing between unrelated individuals. Abundant cord blood beta clonotypes carried fewer insertions; young adult naive repertoires showed a weaker similar trend, while memory repertoires showed none. Conclusions relied on cross-sectional statistical analysis, since the same donors could not be followed over many years. Compared with coincidental sharing between unrelated individuals, an excess of low generation-probability sequences was observed among out-of-frame TCR alpha sequences shared between twins.

This clonotype has only a few counts. Its antigen has not been determined. At one end the junction does not follow the germline gene, possibly because of a read error. Receptor amplification or capture employed 5' RACE. The instrument given in TCRdb is Illumina HiSeq 2000. Template switching introduced a universal primer binding site; the final cDNA contained a unique molecular identifier, enabling accurate counting of TCR cDNA molecules. Specific primers in the conserved constant-segment region were used to synthesize first-strand cDNA for the TCR alpha and beta chains. Each cDNA library was double barcoded, with a SMART-Mk sample barcode plus Illumina barcodes, to control for contamination. Two successive PCR steps introduced TruSeq adapter sequences along with Illumina sample barcodes. TCR alpha and beta cDNA libraries were sequenced on the Illumina HiSeq platform with custom primers. As for the original processing: MiGEC processed the raw reads to extract unique molecular identifiers, while MiXCR was used to determine the CDR3 positions. For each individual, recombination models were inferred using an EM algorithm with the repgenHMM and IGoR tools. The tcR package in R was used for shared clonotype analysis, with sharing normalized by the product of cloneset sizes. Out-of-frame nonproductive sequences were analyzed to study raw recombination free of thymic and clonal selection effects. TCRdb ran its own pipeline on the public reads, namely fastp trimming at Q25 and MiXCR clone calling, and kept in-frame beta chains. Merged by CDR3 protein, the rows form single entries marked with the most common genes and DNA. TCRdb assigned the V and J calls; the authors' analysis was not used. This sample is represented by around 500,000 distinct CDR3 sequences; 14% of them were singletons. Together, the top ten hold around 0.52% of the sample.

Based on the germline V gene, the CDR1 and CDR2 sequences are MGHRA and YSYEKL. Its CDR3 holds 16 amino acids, cysteine through phenylalanine. Only the CDR3 DNA is retained, 48 bases long and in frame from the first base. Only healthy Caucasian donors were included. The twin cohort comprised three pairs of female monozygotic twins, all aged roughly 18 to 30 years. Positive isolation kits from Invitrogen were used to isolate the CD4+ and CD8+ T cell populations. These data were likewise used in another study, on yellow fever vaccine responses in identical twins. As described in the second report: According to the authors, the vaccine-induced T cell response in identical twins seemed to be partly convergent and partly specific to each individual. The study precisely tracked vaccine-responding T cell clones in identical twins.

The clonotype was recovered from a woman under 30 in good health. The material sequenced was CD4+ T cells sorted from blood. The sequence links TRBV4-1 to TRBJ2-3; the D region is possibly TRBD1 or TRBD2, each matching across 5 bases. The CDR3 reads as follows: CASSQEGTYHTDAQYF. At the DNA level, the sequence is TGCGCCAGCAGCCAAGAAGGGACGTACCACACAGATGCGCAGTATTTT.